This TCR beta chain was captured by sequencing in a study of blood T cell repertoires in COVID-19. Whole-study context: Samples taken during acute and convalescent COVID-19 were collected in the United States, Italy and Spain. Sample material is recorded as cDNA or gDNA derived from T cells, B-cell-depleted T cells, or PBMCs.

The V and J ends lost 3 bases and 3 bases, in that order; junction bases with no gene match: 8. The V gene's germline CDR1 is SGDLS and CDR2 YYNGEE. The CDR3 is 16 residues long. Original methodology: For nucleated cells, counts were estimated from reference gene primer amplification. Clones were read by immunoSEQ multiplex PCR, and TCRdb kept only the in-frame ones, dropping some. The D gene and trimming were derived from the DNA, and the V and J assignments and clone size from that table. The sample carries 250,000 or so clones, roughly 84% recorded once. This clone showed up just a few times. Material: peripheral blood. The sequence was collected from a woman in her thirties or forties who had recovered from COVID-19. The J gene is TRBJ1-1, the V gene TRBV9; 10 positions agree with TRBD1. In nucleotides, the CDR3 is TGTGCCAGCAGCGCCCGACAGGGGGCGTGGGACACTGAAGCTTTCTTT. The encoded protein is CASSARQGAWDTEAFF.